This TCR beta chain was captured in a study of cytomegalovirus exposure and HLA in healthy donors. This CDR3 has 13 residues. Germline CDR1 SGHAT, CDR2 FQNNGV. V shed 6 bases and J shed 7 bases, with 14 bases lying between them. The PCR made use of 60 Vbeta and 13 Jbeta primers. Some clones are missing from TCRdb's copy, which holds only in-frame ones; the method was immunoSEQ multiplex PCR. In the table there are about 170,000 clones, 82% of which are singletons. Study-level points and caveats: A later analysis reported that several of the most significant clusters appeared to be linked to common viral pathogens, among them Epstein-Barr virus. Three chains linked to CMV were shown in vitro to be specific for CMV antigens.

In regard to this clone: Its antigen remains unidentified.

Although they were nominally healthy when sampled, donors likely had unrecorded immune exposures. The genes are TRBV11-2 and TRBJ2-3, with TRBD2 as a possible D gene (6 bases). The sequence was obtained from a girl under 18 in good health and CMV-seropositive. Sequenced sample: PBMCs. CDR3 residues: CASRGLLLNTQYF. The CDR3 DNA is TGTGCCAGCAGGGGACTCTTACTCAATACGCAGTATTTT.